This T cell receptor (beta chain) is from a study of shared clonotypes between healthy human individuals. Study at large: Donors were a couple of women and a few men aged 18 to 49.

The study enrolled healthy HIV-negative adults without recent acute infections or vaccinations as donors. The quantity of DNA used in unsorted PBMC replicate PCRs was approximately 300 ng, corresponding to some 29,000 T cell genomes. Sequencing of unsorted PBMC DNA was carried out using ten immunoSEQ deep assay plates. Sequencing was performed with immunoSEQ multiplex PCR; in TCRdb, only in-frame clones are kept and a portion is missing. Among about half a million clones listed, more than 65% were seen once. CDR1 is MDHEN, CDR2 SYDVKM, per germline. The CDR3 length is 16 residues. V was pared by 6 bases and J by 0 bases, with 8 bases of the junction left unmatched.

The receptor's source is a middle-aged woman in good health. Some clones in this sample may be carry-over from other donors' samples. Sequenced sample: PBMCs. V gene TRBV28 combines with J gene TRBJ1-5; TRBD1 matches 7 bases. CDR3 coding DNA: TGTGCCAGCAGCCCCGGGACAGCGTTTAGCAATCAGCCCCAGCATTTT. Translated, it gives CASSPGTAFSNQPQHF.